Listed below are T cell receptor beta chains from one sample, sequenced in a study of blood T cell repertoires in COVID-19. TCRdb's table, derived via immunoSEQ multiplex PCR, lists solely in-frame clones and lacks some. The table has approximately 97,000 clones, approximately 80% seen once. Sequencing used peripheral blood. These receptors were taken from a human donor in a cohort sampled during active COVID-19. The CDR3 runs from the conserved cysteine through the conserved F or W. D genes are given only for firm matches. Clone size is shown for a subset of rows, as once, few, many or a class of expanded clone.

clone_size d_call j_call v_call cdr3_nt cdr3_aa
NA TRBD1 TRBJ1-2 TRBV28 TGTGCCAGCAGCCTGCCCGCAGGGGGCCTTAAGGGCTACACCTTC CASSLPAGGLKGYTF
NA NA TRBJ2-5 TRBV5-1 TGCGCCAGCAGCTCGCTGGGATCTCTTCGAGGGAGTGAGACCCAGTACTTC CASSSLGSLRGSETQYF
NA NA TRBJ1-2 TRBV28 TGTGCCAGCAGTTTATTTACAGGGTCTTATGGCTACACCTTC CASSLFTGSYGYTF
few TRBD1 TRBJ1-5 TRBV18 TGTGCCAGCTCACCCTTGGGACAGGACAATCAGCCCCAGCATTTT CASSPLGQDNQPQHF
NA NA TRBJ2-7 TRBV28 TGTGCCAGCAGAACTCTGGGGGCTAGCGGCTACGAGCAGTACTTC CASRTLGASGYEQYF
NA TRBD2 TRBJ2-7 TRBV5-1 TGCGCCAGCAGACGTGGGACTAGCGGGGGGTGGGAGCAGTACTTC CASRRGTSGGWEQYF
few NA TRBJ2-7 TRBV5-6 TGTGCCAGCAGCTCCAGAGGGGGTAACTACGAGCAGTACTTC CASSSRGGNYEQYF
NA NA TRBJ1-2 TRBV9 TGTGCCAGCAGTGGCCCCGTCTCCTATGGCTACACCTTC CASSGPVSYGYTF
NA TRBD1 TRBJ2-5 TRBV7-7 TGTGCTAGCAGCACGGGGACAGGGAATCAAGAGACCCAGTACTTC CASSTGTGNQETQYF
few TRBD2 TRBJ2-1 TRBV12-3/TRBV12-4 TGTGCCAGCACCCCGGGGGGGGGTCATGAGCAGTTCTTC CASTPGGGHEQFF
NA NA TRBJ1-3 TRBV9 TGTGCCAGCAGCTCGGGACTTTTTCACTCTGGAAACACCATATATTTT CASSSGLFHSGNTIYF
NA NA TRBJ2-7 TRBV4-1 TGCGCCAGCAGCCAAGTATCGTCTGGAGGGTCAGAGGCCTACGAGCAGTACTTC CASSQVSSGGSEAYEQYF
once TRBD1 TRBJ1-2 TRBV6-6 TGTGCCAGCAGTCAGGGACAGGACTATGGCTACACCTTC CASSQGQDYGYTF
once TRBD2 TRBJ2-3 TRBV2 TGTGCCAGCAGTAATCAGCGGGGGGGCCAAGATACGCAGTATTTT CASSNQRGGQDTQYF
once NA TRBJ2-6 TRBV4-2 TGTGCCAGCAGCCATCTCTTCGTGGGAGGCTGGGGCTCTGGGGCCAACGTCCTGACTTTC CASSHLFVGGWGSGANVLTF
NA NA TRBJ1-6 TRBV9 TGTGCCAGCAGCCAGGGGCACCTAGCCTATAATTCACCCCTCCACTTT CASSQGHLAYNSPLHF
NA NA TRBJ1-1 TRBV24-1 TGTGCCACCAGGGGAGAAATGAACACTGAAGCTTTCTTT CATRGEMNTEAFF
NA NA TRBJ2-7 TRBV27 TGTGCCAGCAGTTTTTCTCAGGGGAGCGAGCAGTACTTC CASSFSQGSEQYF
once NA TRBJ2-2 TRBV5-1 TGCGCCAGCAGCTTGGTCCAGATGACCGGGGAGCTGTTTTTT CASSLVQMTGELFF
NA NA TRBJ1-2 TRBV12-3/TRBV12-4 TGTGCCAGCAGTTTTTGGGGGGGTCAGGGCTACACCTTC CASSFWGGQGYTF
NA TRBD1 TRBJ2-1 TRBV5-1 TGCGCCAGCAGCTTACACGGTTCGGGACAGAGCTCCTACAATGAGCAGTTCTTC CASSLHGSGQSSYNEQFF
once TRBD2 TRBJ2-3 TRBV4-2 TGTGCCAGCAGCCAGGCCGGGACTAGCGGGGGGGCCAAAGATACGCAGTATTTT CASSQAGTSGGAKDTQYF
NA NA TRBJ1-2 TRBV7-2 TGTGCCAGCAGCTGGGACATAGACTATGGCTACACCTTC CASSWDIDYGYTF
NA TRBD1 TRBJ2-7 TRBV6-5 TGTGCCAGCAGTTACGGACAGGCCGCCGGGGAGCAGTACTTC CASSYGQAAGEQYF
once TRBD1 TRBJ1-2 TRBV4-2 TGTGCCAGCAGCCAGGGACAGTTGGGTGGCTACACCTTC CASSQGQLGGYTF
NA NA TRBJ1-6 TRBV3-1/TRBV3-2 TGTGCCAGCAGCCTCAAGGGAGGGGCTCGGATTTCACCCCTCCACTTT CASSLKGGARISPLHF
NA NA TRBJ2-7 TRBV5-5 TGTGCCAGCAGCTTGCAACAGCACGAGCAGTACTTC CASSLQQHEQYF
NA NA TRBJ2-3 TRBV9 TGTGCCAGCTCCAATCTGCGGGGTAAGCAGTATTTT CASSNLRGKQYF
NA TRBD2 TRBJ2-3 TRBV7-9 TGTGCCAGCAGCCTGACTAGCGGGGGTTATACTAGCACAGATACGCAGTATTTT CASSLTSGGYTSTDTQYF
NA NA TRBJ1-4 TRBV4-1 TGCGCCAGCAGCCAAGATCCCCCACGGGGGGCAACTAATGAAAAACTGTTTTTT CASSQDPPRGATNEKLFF
NA NA TRBJ1-2 TRBV7-3 TGTGCCAGCAGCCTATACGGCCCCGGAGCTAACTATGGCTACACCTTC CASSLYGPGANYGYTF
NA NA TRBJ2-3 TRBV7-2 TGTGCCAGCAGCCTTACCCAGGGGAGCCCTCAGGGTACGCAGTATTTT CASSLTQGSPQGTQYF
NA TRBD1 TRBJ1-5 TRBV5-8 TGTGCCAGCTCCGGGACAGCAAATCAGCCCCAGCATTTT CASSGTANQPQHF
NA TRBD1 TRBJ1-4 TRBV14 TGTGCCAGCAGCCAAGATCCCCCCAGGCCTAACAGGGGCGACGAAAAACTGTTTTTT CASSQDPPRPNRGDEKLFF
NA NA TRBJ2-3 TRBV12-3/TRBV12-4 TGTGCCAGCAGTTTAGCGCGCAAGGATACGCAGTATTTT CASSLARKDTQYF
NA NA TRBJ1-1 TRBV12-3/TRBV12-4 TGTGCCAGCAGTTTCAGGGGTAACACTGAAGCTTTCTTT CASSFRGNTEAFF
NA NA TRBJ1-1 TRBV5-1 TGCGCCAGCAGCTGGTCCTCGGGGGGGAACACTGAAGCTTTCTTT CASSWSSGGNTEAFF
few NA TRBJ2-1 TRBV7-3 TGTGCCAGCAGCTTAATAGGGGCCACCGATGAGCAGTTCTTC CASSLIGATDEQFF
NA NA TRBJ1-1 TRBV19 TGTGCCAGTAGAGGGGAAGCAAGGGGGAACACTGAAGCTTTCTTT CASRGEARGNTEAFF